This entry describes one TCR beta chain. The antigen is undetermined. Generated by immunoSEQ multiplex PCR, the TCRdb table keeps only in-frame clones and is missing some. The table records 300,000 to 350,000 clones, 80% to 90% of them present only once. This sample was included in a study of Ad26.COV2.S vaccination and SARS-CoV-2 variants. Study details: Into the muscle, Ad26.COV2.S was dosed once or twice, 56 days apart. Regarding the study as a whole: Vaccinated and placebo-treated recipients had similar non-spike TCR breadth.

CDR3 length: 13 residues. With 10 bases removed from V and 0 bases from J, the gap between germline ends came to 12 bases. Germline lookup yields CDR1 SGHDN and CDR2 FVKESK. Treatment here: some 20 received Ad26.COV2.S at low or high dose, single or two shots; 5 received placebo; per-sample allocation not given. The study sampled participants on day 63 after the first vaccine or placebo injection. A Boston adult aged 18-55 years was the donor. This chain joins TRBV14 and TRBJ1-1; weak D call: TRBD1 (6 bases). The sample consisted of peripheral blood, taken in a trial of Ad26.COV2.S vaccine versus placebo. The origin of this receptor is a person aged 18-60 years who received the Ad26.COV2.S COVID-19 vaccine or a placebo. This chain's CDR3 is CANIYRVNTEAFF. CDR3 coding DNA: TGTGCCAATATATACAGGGTGAACACTGAAGCTTTCTTT.